This T cell receptor (beta chain) was captured by sequencing in a study of T-cell memory formation after mild COVID-19. Study background: Clustering of TCRs was largely donor specific. General study points: There were some responding clones in pre-infection memory, which suggested that cross-reactive memory had joined. Those CD4+ clones that contracted were mainly in CM and EM (CD8+ ones in EMRA).

Trimming took 3 bases from V and 3 from J; bases not matched to a gene: 7. CDR1 SGHRS and CDR2 YFSETQ come from the germline V gene. CDR3 length equals 16 residues. As to this clonotype: Its antigen remains unknown.

TCRdb re-called the 5' RACE reads through MiXCR, storing one row per CDR3 protein. The sample lists approximately 390,000 distinct CDR3 sequences, 15% to 20% occurring once. The receptor was isolated from a man aged 18 to 30 who had mild COVID-19 (a few samples of this study predate the infection). Cell type and time point are not known. Sequencing was done on a sample of PBMCs or a T cell subset sorted from them (not recorded which). The chain carries TRBV5-1 and TRBJ1-4; TRBD1 matches at 8 bases. The CDR3 sequence: CASSSGGATANEKLFF. Here the CDR3 DNA reads TGCGCCAGCAGCTCAGGGGGCGCTACGGCTAATGAAAAACTGTTTTTT.